A few counts support the clone carrying this TCR beta chain. The sample originates from a study of blood T cell repertoires in COVID-19. About the research overall: Whether acute or convalescent, the COVID-19 samples came from the United States, Italy and Spain.

Original processing methods: Nucleated cell number was recorded as an estimate derived from reference gene primer amplification. Using immunoSEQ multiplex PCR, the repertoire was profiled, and TCRdb retains in-frame clones only, with some absent. That table gives V, J and clone size, and the DNA gave D and trimming. Found here are approximately 210,000 clones, approximately 87% of them singletons; the top ten hold 2% to 3%. Trimming pared 1 base from V and 5 bases from J, leaving 15 bases between. The CDR3 is made up of 16 amino acids. Germline V lookup: CDR1 SGHTA, CDR2 FQGNSA. The receptor comes from a woman in her sixties or seventies with active or convalescent COVID-19. Sequenced sample: peripheral blood. This chain uses TRBV7-2 with TRBJ1-5; D perhaps matches TRBD1 (5 bases). CDR3 in amino acids: CASSLVAGRGDQPQHF. CDR3 in DNA: TGTGCCAGCAGCTTAGTAGCAGGGCGGGGCGATCAGCCCCAGCATTTT. Supplemented by reference TRBV7-2 and TRBJ1-5, the full variable domain reads GAGVSQSPSNKVTEKGKDVELRCDPISGHTALYWYRQSLGQGLEFLIYFQGNSAPDKSGLPSDRFSAERTGGSVSTLTIQRTQQEDSAVYLCASSLVAGRGDQPQHFGDGTRLSIL.